This TCR beta chain was sequenced in a study of cytomegalovirus exposure and HLA in healthy donors. Overall study: Falling in the Caucasian-associated ancestry cluster were about 80% of under 450 genotyped donors. Study findings and constraints: Most TCR sequences were uncommon, yet certain public TCRs appeared in many donors.

From germline, CDR1 is LNHNV and CDR2 YYDKDF (reference sequence). V shed 3 bases and J shed 4 bases, with 4 bases lying between them. This CDR3 is 12 amino acids long. Note on this clone: Antigen: not known.

A multiplex PCR was run with 60 Vbeta primers and 13 Jbeta primers. Only in-frame clones appear in the TCRdb table, and some are missing; sequencing was by immunoSEQ multiplex PCR. The sample shows about 83,000 clones, and about 3.8% sits with its ten largest clones. Sequencing was carried out using PBMCs. The chain employs TRBV15 and TRBJ2-1, with D unclear. This receptor was identified in a man between 18 and 35 years old in good health and CMV-seropositive. Here the CDR3 DNA reads TGTGCCACCAGCAGGACTTACAATGAGCAGTTCTTC. This translates into CATSRTYNEQFF.